The 30 T cell receptor beta chains listed next were all sequenced from one sample in a study of OX40 agonist ivuxolimab in advanced cancers. Repertoires were generated with immunoSEQ multiplex PCR, while TCRdb's copy carries only in-frame clones and drops some. The sample yields approximately 68,000 clones, approximately 80% seen once. Sequenced here: CD4+ or CD8+ T cells sorted from blood, sampled in a trial of the OX40 agonist ivuxolimab. These receptors originate from an adult with an advanced solid tumor such as melanoma, head and neck, liver or kidney cancer.

There are a few counts of this clone. The gene calls are TRBV7-8 and TRBJ1-4; 7 nucleotides align to TRBD1. This CDR3 region has 16 residues. V lost 2 bases to trimming and J lost 8 bases; unmatched junction nucleotides: 11. The germline V gene encodes CDR1 SGHVS and CDR2 FQNEAQ. DNA of the CDR3: TGTGCCAGCAGCTTAATGGAACCGGGACAGAGAGAAAAACTGTTTTTT. It is translated as CASSLMEPGQREKLFF.

The rearrangement links TRBV7-2 to TRBJ2-2; no firm D call. In germline, CDR1 is SGHTA, CDR2 FQGNSA. This CDR3 spans 16 amino acids. The V and J ends lost 1 base and 1 base respectively, with 10 bases between them. CDR3 sequence: CASSLVAPMNTGELFF. The CDR3 nucleotides read TGTGCCAGCAGCTTAGTAGCTCCGATGAACACCGGGGAGCTGTTTTTT. The full variable domain, its missing parts supplied by reference TRBV7-2 and TRBJ2-2, is GAGVSQSPSNKVTEKGKDVELRCDPISGHTALYWYRQSLGQGLEFLIYFQGNSAPDKSGLPSDRFSAERTGGSVSTLTIQRTQQEDSAVYLCASSLVAPMNTGELFFGEGSRLTVL.

The chain links TRBV28 to TRBJ2-7, with 8 bases identical to TRBD1. The CDR3 is 18 amino acids. Germline CDR1 and CDR2: MDHEN and SYDVKM. Trimming removed 6 bases from V and 12 bases from J; junction bases left unmatched: 28. The CDR3 DNA sequence: TGTGCCAGCAGCCCCCTATCCCGGGACAGGAGATACAACGTCAAGTCGTACTTC. This translates into CASSPLSRDRRYNVKSYF. Using reference TRBV28 and TRBJ2-7 for the parts outside the CDR3, the full variable domain is DVKVTQSSRYLVKRTGEKVFLECVQDMDHENMFWYRQDPGLGLRLIYFSYDVKMKEKGDIPEGYSVSREKKERFSLILESASTNQTSMYLCASSPLSRDRRYNVKSYFGPGTRLTVT.

In DNA, the CDR3 is TGTGCCAGCAGTTACGCCCCGACAGGGCGTAACGAGCAGTACGTC. It is translated as CASSYAPTGRNEQYV. The V and J genes are TRBV6-5 and TRBJ2-7, with 7 nucleotides matching TRBD1. Unmatched junction bases numbered 9, after V lost 2 bases and J lost 5 bases. Per the germline V gene, CDR1 is MNHEY and CDR2 is SVGAGI. The CDR3 covers 15 residues.

The chain recombines TRBV4-2 with TRBJ2-3; D is perhaps TRBD2 (5 bases). This CDR3 has 13 residues. The germline gives CDR1 LGHNA, CDR2 YNFKEQ. Trimming took off 11 bases at V and 4 bases at J, with 16 bases between the two ends. CDR3 sequence reads: CASKKGEADTQYF. CDR3 bases: TGTGCCTCCAAGAAGGGAGAGGCAGATACGCAGTATTTT.

The rearrangement joins TRBV28 to TRBJ2-7; 8 bases match TRBD2. The germline V gene has CDR1 MDHEN and CDR2 SYDVKM. With 5 bases clipped from V and 0 bases from J, the junction kept 6 bases outside the gene matches. This CDR3 spans 15 amino acids. The CDR3 spells CASSETGTSSYEQYF. Here the CDR3 DNA reads TGTGCCAGCAGTGAGACCGGGACTAGCTCCTACGAGCAGTACTTC.

This sequence joins TRBV29-1 and TRBJ2-3; possibly TRBD1 or TRBD2 for D (6 bases each). The length of the CDR3 is 15 residues. Germline lookup yields CDR1 SQVTM and CDR2 ANQGSEA. V gave up 3 bases and J gave up 1 base, with 14 bases separating them. Here the CDR3 reads CSVDPRDTRTDTQYF. The CDR3 nucleotides read TGCAGCGTTGATCCGCGGGACACCCGCACAGATACGCAGTATTTT.

This sequence joins TRBV27 and TRBJ1-6; D ambiguous. The germline V and J ends were trimmed by 3 bases and 9 bases, with 9 bases remaining between them. This CDR3 region has 13 residues. Germline V gene lookup returns CDR1 MNHEY and CDR2 SMNVEV (reference sequence). The CDR3 DNA reads as TGTGCCAGCAGTTTTGTAGGGATTTCACCCCTCCACTTT. Amino acid sequence: CASSFVGISPLHF.

The chain combines TRBV7-9 with TRBJ2-5; D uncertain. CDR3 length: 14 amino acids. Per germline, CDR1 SEHNR and CDR2 FQNEAQ (reference sequence). V lost 3 bases and J 1 base, leaving 9 bases between the germline ends. CDR3 residues: CASSFGNRQETQYF. The DNA of the CDR3 is TGTGCCAGCAGCTTCGGAAACCGCCAAGAGACCCAGTACTTC.

J is TRBJ1-5 and V is TRBV19, with 7 bases matching TRBD1. The CDR3 extends over 14 amino acids. Germline trimming cut 7 bases from V and 6 bases from J; bases unmatched to any gene: 9. In germline, CDR1 is LNHDA, CDR2 SQIVND (reference sequence). The chain's CDR3 is CASNPLRGGQPQHF. The CDR3 DNA reads as TGTGCCAGTAACCCTCTCAGGGGGGGTCAGCCCCAGCATTTT.

The rearrangement uses TRBV27 and TRBJ1-5; D is unresolved. CDR3 length: 12 residues. Germline CDR1 MNHEY, CDR2 SMNVEV (reference sequence). With 4 bases removed from V and 3 bases from J, the gap between germline ends came to 4 bases. CDR3 DNA sequence: TGTGCCAGCAGTTCTTTCAATCAGCCCCAGCATTTT. This translates into CASSSFNQPQHF.

V usage is TRBV15 and J usage is TRBJ2-2, with 9 bases lining up with TRBD2. J lost 0 bases, V lost 5 bases, and 7 bases had no gene match. CDR3 length equals 17 residues. Germline CDR1 and CDR2: LNHNV and YYDKDF (reference sequence). CDR3 amino acids: CATSPRGGPSNTGELFF. In DNA form, the CDR3 reads TGTGCCACCAGCCCGCGGGGGGGGCCTTCGAACACCGGGGAGCTGTTTTTT.

V is TRBV11-3 and J is TRBJ2-7, with 7 bases lining up with TRBD1. Trimming at V came to 4 bases and at J to 1 base, leaving 1 base not matched to a gene. Germline V gene lookup returns CDR1 SGHNT and CDR2 YENEEA. CDR3 size: 13 residues. The CDR3 region has the DNA TGTGCCAGCAGCTCGGACAGGTCCTACGAGCAGTACTTC. As protein: CASSSDRSYEQYF.

The rearrangement joins TRBV7-2 to TRBJ1-1; tentatively, D is TRBD1 (5 bases). Trimming stripped 5 bases from V and 1 base from J, with 11 bases between. The CDR3 runs 14 residues. Germline V CDR1 and CDR2: SGHTA, FQGNSA. The DNA of the CDR3 is TGTGCCAGCAGCCGCGGGACTGGGAACACTGAAGCTTTCTTT. This encodes CASSRGTGNTEAFF.

This sequence joins TRBV5-1 and TRBJ1-2, with no clear D. The V gene lost 3 bases and the J gene lost 7 bases, with 16 bases spanning the gap. This CDR3 contains 14 residues. The V gene's germline CDR1 is SGHRS and CDR2 YFSETQ. As DNA, the CDR3 is TGCGCCAGCAGCTCCGACCTCTCAGTGGGTGGCTACACCTTC. It encodes CASSSDLSVGGYTF.

The V gene is TRBV28, the J gene TRBJ2-1, with 11 nucleotides matching TRBD1. This CDR3 contains 21 residues. The V gene's germline CDR1 is MDHEN and CDR2 SYDVKM. The ends lost 3 bases at V and 7 bases at J; junction bases unmatched: 23. CDR3 sequence (DNA): TGTGCCAGCAGTTTTCCCTCAAACGGACAGGGGGCTGGGCGGGAGTGGAATGAGCAGTTCTTC. Translating gives CASSFPSNGQGAGREWNEQFF. Variable domain in full (rest from reference TRBV28 and TRBJ2-1): DVKVTQSSRYLVKRTGEKVFLECVQDMDHENMFWYRQDPGLGLRLIYFSYDVKMKEKGDIPEGYSVSREKKERFSLILESASTNQTSMYLCASSFPSNGQGAGREWNEQFFGPGTRLTVL.

This clone was observed once. The chain has TRBV29-1 and TRBJ2-3, with D possibly matching TRBD1 (7 bases). There are 15 residues in the CDR3. Germline V lookup: CDR1 SQVTM, CDR2 ANQGSEA. The chain's CDR3 is CTVQGGRGPPDTQYF. CDR3 sequence (DNA): TGCACCGTCCAGGGAGGTAGGGGGCCTCCAGATACGCAGTATTTT.

The rearrangement uses TRBV5-1 and TRBJ2-1; D gene unclear. Trimming left V 1 base short and J 9 bases short, with 14 bases between. Per the germline V gene, CDR1 is SGHRS and CDR2 is YFSETQ. This CDR3 is 14 amino acids long. CDR3 in amino acids: CASSLSPPGGEQFF. The CDR3 nucleotides read TGCGCCAGCAGCTTGTCGCCTCCCGGCGGTGAGCAGTTCTTC.

This rearrangement joins TRBV7-9 to TRBJ1-2; D call uncertain. The V and J ends lost 2 bases and 3 bases respectively, with 7 bases between them. This CDR3 contains 13 residues. The germline CDR1 and CDR2 sequences are SEHNR and FQNEAQ (reference sequence). The CDR3 region has the DNA TGTGCCAGCAGCTTATCAGCGTACTATGGCTACACCTTC. It specifies CASSLSAYYGYTF.

This chain links TRBV4-3 with TRBJ2-7; TRBD1 aligns across 8 bases. CDR3 length: 15 amino acids. Trimming cost V 0 bases and J 4 bases; bases outside gene matches: 5. From germline, CDR1 is LGHNA and CDR2 YSLEER. The CDR3 DNA is TGCGCCAGCAGCCAAGATCGAACAGGGGGATACGAGCAGTACTTC. Translation gives CASSQDRTGGYEQYF.

The genes are TRBV7-8 and TRBJ2-1, with 11 nucleotides matching TRBD2. CDR3 length equals 15 residues. The V gene's germline CDR1 is SGHVS and CDR2 FQNEAQ. J lost 8 bases, V lost 7 bases, and 10 bases had no gene match. The CDR3 bases are TGTGCCAGCAACCCGACTAGCGGGAAATCCCATGAGCAGTTCTTC. Protein product: CASNPTSGKSHEQFF.

The gene calls are TRBV6-1 and TRBJ2-3; no clear D. This CDR3 has 13 amino acids. Germline assignment: CDR1 MNHNS and CDR2 SASEGT. V lost 7 bases to trimming and J lost 2 bases, with 10 bases between them. Here the CDR3 DNA reads TGTGCCAGCAAGACCTCAACCACAGATACGCAGTATTTT. It codes for CASKTSTTDTQYF.

V usage is TRBV7-6 and J usage is TRBJ1-1; D is ambiguous. The length of the CDR3 is 12 residues. Germline CDR1 and CDR2: SGHVS and FNYEAQ. Trimming stripped 7 bases from V and 8 bases from J, with 14 bases between. CDR3 sequence reads: CASTTPKSEAFF. CDR3 nucleotides: TGTGCCAGCACCACCCCCAAGAGCGAAGCTTTCTTT.

V gene TRBV27 combines with J gene TRBJ2-7; no clear D. Germline V gene sequence: CDR1 MNHEY, CDR2 SMNVEV (reference sequence). Trimming pared 5 bases from V and 2 bases from J, leaving 13 bases between. The CDR3 sequence is 14 residues long. Written as DNA, the CDR3 is TGTGCCAGCAGTCCCTTTCTTCCCGCCTACGAGCAGTACTTC. It yields the protein CASSPFLPAYEQYF.

This rearrangement joins TRBV28 to TRBJ2-2, with 10 bases fitting TRBD2. J was trimmed by 7 bases and V by 9 bases; bases with no gene match: 14. Germline CDR1 reads MDHEN; CDR2 reads SYDVKM. The CDR3 totals 16 residues. CDR3 residues: CASLSFLAGENGELFF. CDR3 nucleotide sequence: TGTGCCAGTTTATCTTTCCTAGCGGGAGAGAACGGGGAGCTGTTTTTT.

The chain joins TRBV7-9 to TRBJ1-3, with 7 bases fitting TRBD1. Germline-derived CDR1 and CDR2 are SEHNR and FQNEAQ (reference sequence). The CDR3 length is 15 residues. After removal of 4 bases from V and 3 bases from J, the junction contained 6 bases not matched to a gene. CDR3 coding DNA: TGTGCCAGCAGCTCGCTCGGGGACAGTGGAAACACCATATATTTT. It encodes CASSSLGDSGNTIYF. The variable domain in full, completed from reference TRBV7-9 and TRBJ1-3, reads DTGVSQNPRHKITKRGQNVTFRCDPISEHNRLYWYRQTLGQGPEFLTYFQNEAQLEKSRLLSDRFSAERPKGSFSTLEIQRTEQGDSAMYLCASSSLGDSGNTIYFGEGSWLTVV.

This chain uses TRBV6-5 with TRBJ2-1, with TRBD1 matching over 9 bases. CDR1 and CDR2 (germline): MNHEY, SVGAGI. The CDR3 loop spans 14 amino acids. V lost 2 bases, J lost 9 bases, and 5 bases stayed unmatched. The CDR3 reads CASSYGTGWGEQFF. Here the CDR3 DNA reads TGTGCCAGCAGTTACGGGACAGGGTGGGGTGAGCAGTTCTTC.

The chain links TRBV7-2 to TRBJ2-1, with a possible D match to TRBD2 (7 bases). CDR1 and CDR2 from the germline V gene are SGHTA and FQGNSA. V was clipped by 2 bases and J by 3 bases, with 11 bases between them. The CDR3 contains 15 residues. The CDR3 DNA reads TGTGCCAGCAGCTTATTGGGGGGGCACTACAATGAGCAGTTCTTC. Its protein is CASSLLGGHYNEQFF. The whole variable domain, remainder taken from reference TRBV7-2 and TRBJ2-1, is GAGVSQSPSNKVTEKGKDVELRCDPISGHTALYWYRQSLGQGLEFLIYFQGNSAPDKSGLPSDRFSAERTGGSVSTLTIQRTQQEDSAVYLCASSLLGGHYNEQFFGPGTRLTVL.

The genes are TRBV28 and TRBJ1-1; no clear D gene. The germline CDR1 and CDR2 sequences are MDHEN and SYDVKM. Trimming left V 3 bases short and J 11 bases short, with 16 bases between. CDR3 length: 13 amino acids. The CDR3 here is CASSFNVRDAAFF. CDR3 DNA sequence: TGTGCCAGCAGTTTCAACGTTCGGGATGCGGCTTTCTTT.

The chain has TRBV7-2 and TRBJ1-5, with D unclear. Per the germline V gene, CDR1 is SGHTA and CDR2 is FQGNSA. The CDR3 sequence is 16 residues long. V lost 5 bases to trimming and J lost 7 bases, with 21 bases between them. The CDR3 sequence: CASSPVVYGLGQPQHF. The CDR3 DNA reads TGTGCCAGCAGCCCCGTCGTATACGGGCTGGGACAGCCCCAGCATTTT.